In its sample, the clone carrying this T cell receptor (beta chain) was seen many times. The antigen is not known. TCRdb re-called the reads with MiXCR, one entry per CDR3 protein. The data hold about 150,000 distinct CDR3 sequences, with 23% observed a single time. This sample is drawn from a study of T cell repertoires in cytomegalovirus infection. Study as a whole: Both CMV infection and a matching HLA type were indicated by public TCR beta signatures. Study results and limitations: Accumulated public TCR beta family frequency recognized individuals carrying CMV together with the relevant HLA. CMV-specific HLA-C-restricted TCR beta clonotypes dominated the ex vivo response.

This CDR3 is built from 15 residues. The germline gives CDR1 MDHEN, CDR2 SYDVKM. V was trimmed by 5 bases and J by 5 bases, leaving 18 bases between them. V is TRBV28 and J is TRBJ1-1; D not resolved. Material: PBMCs. The sequence came from a human donor in good health (CMV status not recorded). Some clones in this sample may be carry-over from other donors' samples. The DNA for the CDR3 is TGTGCCAGCAGTATGAATGGACTGCCGCGGACTGAAGCTTTCTTT. Translation: CASSMNGLPRTEAFF.